These T cell receptor beta chains were read from a single sample in a study of shared T cell receptors in the human thymus. The repertoire was sequenced with immunoSEQ multiplex PCR; TCRdb's copy has only in-frame clones and lacks some. This sample has approximately 760,000 clones; around 85% occur once, and the top ten carry about 0.0098%. The sample was also reused in another study, on human thymus T cells.

The source material was thymocytes. These receptors were obtained from a girl under three years old with a congenital heart defect. Each CDR3 is given with its conserved first and last residue. D genes are given only for firm matches. Clone size is stated in some rows and not others, as once, few, many or a class when expanded.

>TRBJ1-2|NA|TRBV4-1|NA
CASSQPRGGKYYGYTF
TGCGCCAGCAGCCAACCGCGGGGGGGAAAGTACTATGGCTACACCTTC
>TRBJ2-1|TRBD2|TRBV27|once
CASRSSGGAYNEQFF
TGTGCCAGCAGGTCTAGCGGGGGGGCCTACAATGAGCAGTTCTTC
>TRBJ1-1|NA|TRBV7-9|NA
CASSPPRPHEAFF
TGTGCCAGCAGCCCACCGCGGCCACATGAAGCTTTCTTT
>TRBJ2-5|NA|TRBV2|NA
CASSEWRWRETQYF
TGTGCCAGCAGTGAATGGCGTTGGAGAGAGACCCAGTACTTC
>TRBJ2-2|TRBD1|TRBV30|NA
CASPGTGGTGELFF
TGTGCCTCTCCTGGGACAGGGGGCACCGGGGAGCTGTTTTTT
>TRBJ1-1|NA|TRBV7-2|few
CASSLTVQGTEAFF
TGTGCCAGCAGCTTAACAGTACAGGGCACTGAAGCTTTCTTT
>TRBJ1-1|TRBD1|TRBV28|NA
CASQWDRPNTEAFF
TGTGCCAGCCAATGGGACAGACCGAACACTGAAGCTTTCTTT
>TRBJ2-3|NA|TRBV5-1|few
CASSSESGTDTQYF
TGCGCCAGCAGCTCCGAATCAGGCACAGATACGCAGTATTTT
>TRBJ1-4|TRBD1|TRBV6-5|NA
CASSQRDRDNEKLFF
TGTGCCAGCAGTCAACGGGACAGGGATAATGAAAAACTGTTTTTT
>TRBJ1-5|NA|TRBV28|NA
CASTLSRQPQHF
TGTGCCAGCACTTTGAGTCGTCAGCCCCAGCATTTT
>TRBJ1-1|NA|TRBV9|NA
CASSAGIVNTEAFF
TGTGCCAGCAGCGCAGGAATCGTGAACACTGAAGCTTTCTTT
>TRBJ1-1|NA|TRBV6-4|NA
CASRLIPGTEAFF
TGTGCCAGCAGACTCATACCGGGGACTGAAGCTTTCTTT
>TRBJ2-3|NA|TRBV5-6|NA
CASSPVPPAPLTDTQYF
TGTGCCAGCAGCCCGGTGCCTCCCGCCCCACTCACAGATACGCAGTATTTT
>TRBJ2-1|TRBD2|TRBV5-1|NA
CASRVVTSGGASYNEQFF
TGCGCCAGCAGGGTCGTGACTAGCGGGGGGGCTTCCTACAATGAGCAGTTCTTC
>TRBJ2-5|TRBD2|TRBV4-3|few
CASSQDPASGPEETQYF
TGCGCCAGCAGCCAAGATCCCGCTAGCGGGCCGGAAGAGACCCAGTACTTC
>TRBJ1-2|TRBD1|TRBV19|NA
CASSRGTGGWEEGYTF
TGTGCCAGTAGCAGGGGGACAGGGGGTTGGGAAGAAGGCTACACCTTC
>TRBJ1-2|NA|TRBV28|NA
CASSLGAKGGYTF
TGTGCCAGCAGTTTAGGGGCAAAGGGCGGCTACACCTTC
>TRBJ1-6|NA|TRBV27|NA
CASIGGAPLHF
TGTGCCAGCATAGGTGGAGCACCCCTCCACTTT
>TRBJ2-2|NA|TRBV4-1|NA
CASMPEGGAGELFF
TGCGCCAGCATGCCCGAGGGAGGCGCCGGGGAGCTGTTTTTT
>TRBJ2-7|TRBD2|TRBV5-6|NA
CASSAMTSPPSYEQYF
TGTGCCAGCAGCGCCATGACTAGCCCCCCCTCCTACGAGCAGTACTTC
>TRBJ2-7|NA|TRBV5-4|NA
CASSFGRDNYEQYF
TGTGCCAGCAGCTTCGGCCGGGACAACTACGAGCAGTACTTC
>TRBJ2-7|NA|TRBV7-2|NA
CASSLERALFYEQYF
TGTGCCAGCAGCTTAGAGAGGGCCCTTTTCTACGAGCAGTACTTC
>TRBJ1-4|TRBD1|TRBV29-1|NA
CSVERTGESEKLFF
TGCAGCGTTGAGCGGACAGGGGAGAGTGAAAAACTGTTTTTT
>TRBJ2-3|NA|TRBV19|NA
CASSIGVQDTQYF
TGTGCCAGTAGTATCGGGGTACAGGATACGCAGTATTTT
>TRBJ1-6|NA|TRBV2|NA
CASGARNSPLHF
TGTGCCAGCGGGGCTCGGAATTCCCCCCTCCACTTT
>TRBJ2-7|TRBD1|TRBV28|NA
CASSRDRGGLYEQYF
TGTGCCAGCAGCCGGGACAGGGGTGGCCTCTACGAGCAGTACTTC
>TRBJ1-1|NA|TRBV5-6|NA
CASLDSRGNTEAFF
TGTGCCAGCCTCGACAGCCGCGGGAACACTGAAGCTTTCTTT
>TRBJ1-2|NA|TRBV14|NA
CASSPMTGAYGYTF
TGTGCCAGCAGCCCAATGACAGGAGCATATGGCTACACCTTC
>TRBJ2-2|NA|TRBV25-1|NA
CASSEGRGSRSTGELFF
TGTGCCAGCAGTGAGGGTAGAGGGTCTCGGTCCACCGGGGAGCTGTTTTTT
>TRBJ2-7|TRBD2|TRBV5-1|NA
CASSFGGREPLDEQYF
TGCGCCAGCAGCTTTGGCGGGAGGGAGCCTCTCGACGAGCAGTACTTC
>TRBJ2-3|NA|TRBV6-4|NA
CASGGIKGFSDTQYF
TGTGCCAGCGGGGGGATTAAAGGATTCTCGGATACGCAGTATTTT
>TRBJ1-6|NA|TRBV4-1|NA
CASSQDGRGNDSPLHF
TGCGCCAGCAGCCAAGATGGAAGGGGGAATGATTCACCCCTCCACTTT
>TRBJ2-5|TRBD2|TRBV2|NA
CASSRLADIYKETQYF
TGTGCCAGCAGTCGACTAGCGGACATTTACAAAGAGACCCAGTACTTC
>TRBJ2-1|TRBD1|TRBV5-1|NA
CASSLTGGEQFF
TGCGCCAGCAGCTTGACAGGGGGAGAGCAGTTCTTC
>TRBJ1-1|NA|TRBV6-4|NA
CASSRDTLGATEAFF
TGTGCCAGCAGTCGGGACACTCTTGGAGCAACTGAAGCTTTCTTT
>TRBJ1-5|TRBD1|TRBV23-1|NA
CASSPGRVGQGPNQPQHF
TGCGCCAGCAGCCCGGGGCGCGTAGGACAGGGGCCCAATCAGCCCCAGCATTTT
>TRBJ2-1|NA|TRBV5-8|once
CASSPILSEQFF
TGTGCCAGCAGTCCGATTCTCAGTGAGCAGTTCTTC
>TRBJ1-3|TRBD1|TRBV7-6|NA
CASSLRGTGSGEVDTIYF
TGTGCCAGCAGCTTGCGGGGGACAGGGAGTGGAGAGGTAGACACCATATATTTT
>TRBJ1-1|NA|TRBV25-1|NA
CASSDPLDRHTEAFF
TGTGCCAGCAGTGATCCCCTGGACAGACACACTGAAGCTTTCTTT
>TRBJ1-2|NA|TRBV27|few
CASRPEDRTYGYTF
TGTGCCAGCAGGCCCGAGGACAGAACCTATGGCTACACCTTC
>TRBJ1-2|NA|TRBV9|few
CASSVGREYGTTANYGYTF
TGTGCCAGCAGCGTAGGACGAGAGTACGGGACTACAGCTAACTATGGCTACACCTTC
>TRBJ2-7|TRBD2|TRBV6-5|NA
CASSPYFSGVYEQYF
TGTGCCAGCAGCCCCTATTTTAGCGGGGTCTACGAGCAGTACTTC
>TRBJ2-1|NA|TRBV5-1|NA
CASSLAHSNEQFF
TGCGCCAGCAGCTTGGCCCACAGCAATGAGCAGTTCTTC
>TRBJ1-5|NA|TRBV6-5|NA
CASSYLAFQPQHF
TGTGCCAGCAGTTATCTTGCGTTTCAGCCCCAGCATTTT
>TRBJ2-7|TRBD2|TRBV2|few
CASSRRFRPSGYEQYF
TGTGCCAGCAGTCGCCGGTTCCGACCTAGCGGGTACGAGCAGTACTTC
>TRBJ2-2|NA|TRBV6-5|NA
CASSYAGGTGELFF
TGTGCCAGCAGTTACGCCGGGGGCACCGGGGAGCTGTTTTTT
>TRBJ1-1|NA|TRBV9|NA
CASSVYPSLRVNTEAFF
TGTGCCAGCAGCGTATACCCCTCGCTTCGCGTAAACACTGAAGCTTTCTTT
>TRBJ1-4|NA|TRBV28|NA
CASSRVGGQGPNEKLFF
TGTGCCAGCAGTCGGGTGGGAGGGCAGGGACCTAATGAAAAACTGTTTTTT
>TRBJ2-1|TRBD2|TRBV4-2|NA
CASSRVAGGGNEQFF
TGTGCCAGCAGTCGTGTAGCGGGGGGCGGGAATGAGCAGTTCTTC
>TRBJ2-1|TRBD2|TRBV15|NA
CATSRRRFGLAGTSFSYNEQFF
TGTGCCACCAGCCGACGTCGGTTCGGACTAGCGGGGACATCCTTTTCCTACAATGAGCAGTTCTTC
>TRBJ1-6|NA|TRBV30|NA
CAWSRIPGGSGNSPLHF
TGTGCCTGGAGCCGGATCCCCGGGGGATCCGGTAATTCACCCCTCCACTTT
>TRBJ1-6|TRBD1|TRBV28|NA
CASSQRQGRVSYNSPLHF
TGTGCCAGCAGCCAAAGACAGGGAAGGGTTTCCTATAATTCACCCCTCCACTTT
>TRBJ2-5|TRBD2|TRBV2|NA
CASSESGGALVWVVETQYF
TGTGCCAGCAGTGAAAGCGGGGGGGCCTTGGTATGGGTCGTGGAGACCCAGTACTTC
>TRBJ1-1|TRBD1|TRBV5-6|NA
CASTLRSDRPNLNTEAFF
TGTGCCAGCACCTTACGCTCGGACAGGCCTAATCTGAACACTGAAGCTTTCTTT
>TRBJ2-7|NA|TRBV2|NA
CARQKYTSEQYF
TGTGCCAGACAGAAGTACACGAGCGAGCAGTACTTC
>TRBJ1-6|NA|TRBV6-6|NA
CASSEGLGGSPLHF
TGTGCCAGCAGCGAGGGACTTGGGGGTTCACCCCTCCACTTT
>TRBJ2-2|NA|TRBV7-3|NA
CASSLTQEGFAGELFF
TGTGCCAGCAGCTTAACTCAGGAGGGATTTGCCGGGGAGCTGTTTTTT
>TRBJ1-2|TRBD1|TRBV7-9|NA
CASSPQDREGYGYTF
TGTGCCAGCAGCCCACAGGACAGGGAGGGCTATGGCTACACCTTC
>TRBJ2-3|TRBD1|TRBV5-1|NA
CASSHKGQGFTLSSTDTQYF
TGCGCCAGCAGCCACAAGGGACAGGGGTTCACCCTTTCGAGCACAGATACGCAGTATTTT
>TRBJ1-1|NA|TRBV7-4|NA
CASSLARVQPMNTEAFF
TGTGCCAGCAGCTTAGCGCGAGTGCAACCCATGAACACTGAAGCTTTCTTT